A selection of T cell receptor beta chains follows, all from one sample in a study of beta chain features in type 1 diabetes. Assay: immunoSEQ multiplex PCR; the TCRdb copy retains only in-frame clones and omits some. This sample carries around 500,000 clones, around 28% of them seen once, and the ten largest clones take around 0.065%. The sequenced sample consisted of naive CD4+ T cells from blood. These receptors were obtained from a young man in good health. Each CDR3 is given with its conserved first and last residue. Each record gives: D gene, V gene, J gene, clone size, CDR3 DNA, CDR3 protein. D genes are given only for firm matches. The listing skips clone size in some rows; elsewhere it reads once, few, many or a size class.

NA	TRBV5-4	TRBJ2-1	NA	TGTGCCAGCAGCGTGGACTGGGGTTACAATGAGCAGTTCTTC	CASSVDWGYNEQFF
NA	TRBV9	TRBJ2-3	NA	TGTGCCAGCAGCGTAGCTACGGCAGGACAACTCACAGATACGCAGTATTTT	CASSVATAGQLTDTQYF
TRBD1	TRBV4-2	TRBJ1-5	NA	TGTGCCAGCAGTCAGGGGGACAGCGGCAATCAGCCCCAGCATTTT	CASSQGDSGNQPQHF
TRBD2	TRBV2	TRBJ2-1	NA	TGTGCCAGCAGGGCGACTAGCGGGTGGAACAATGAGCAGTTCTTC	CASRATSGWNNEQFF
TRBD2	TRBV9	TRBJ2-1	few	TGTGCCAGCAGCGTAGGAACTAGCGGGAACTCCTACAATGAGCAGTTCTTC	CASSVGTSGNSYNEQFF
TRBD2	TRBV4-1	TRBJ2-3	NA	TGCGCCAGCAGCCAAGACGCCGAGGCTAGCGGGAGGGCGGCAGATACGCAGTATTTT	CASSQDAEASGRAADTQYF
NA	TRBV7-2	TRBJ2-4	few	TGTGCCAGCATCCCAAACGATCGGGGAGCCAAAAACATTCAGTACTTC	CASIPNDRGAKNIQYF
TRBD2	TRBV5-7	TRBJ2-1	few	TGTGCCAGCAGCTGGGGACTAGCGGGAGGTAATGAGCAGTTCTTC	CASSWGLAGGNEQFF
TRBD2	TRBV29-1	TRBJ2-3	NA	TGCAGCGTCCGACCCTTCGGGGGGAGCACAGATACGCAGTATTTT	CSVRPFGGSTDTQYF
NA	TRBV29-1	TRBJ2-3	NA	TGCAGCGCCCCGTCTCCACTGGTCGCAGATACGCAGTATTTT	CSAPSPLVADTQYF
NA	TRBV10-3	TRBJ2-5	NA	TGTGCCATCAGTGAGTCTAGCGGCCAAGAGACCCAGTACTTC	CAISESSGQETQYF
NA	TRBV9	TRBJ1-2	NA	TGTGCCAGCAGCAAGCTTTATCCAGGGCAGCCTTATGGCTACACCTTC	CASSKLYPGQPYGYTF
NA	TRBV7-2	TRBJ2-1	NA	TGTGCCAGCAGCTTAGGGTGGCACAGCAATGAGCAGTTCTTC	CASSLGWHSNEQFF
NA	TRBV9	TRBJ1-1	few	TGTGCCAGCAGCGTCGGTAATTTGAACACTGAAGCTTTCTTT	CASSVGNLNTEAFF
NA	TRBV15	TRBJ2-3	NA	TGTGCCACCAGCAGAGATCAACCGACCACAGATACGCAGTATTTT	CATSRDQPTTDTQYF
NA	TRBV7-2	TRBJ2-1	NA	TGTGCCAGCAGTAATAGCTATGAGCAGTTCTTC	CASSNSYEQFF
NA	TRBV30	TRBJ2-3	NA	TGTGCCTGGAGCGGGTCCAGCACAGATACGCAGTATTTT	CAWSGSSTDTQYF
NA	TRBV7-3	TRBJ2-2	few	TGTGCCAGCAGCTTAAGGCCCGGGGAGCTGTTTTTT	CASSLRPGELFF
TRBD2	TRBV30	TRBJ2-7	NA	TGTGCCTGGGCTAGCAGCGGGGGCTACGAGCAGTACTTC	CAWASSGGYEQYF
NA	TRBV14	TRBJ2-2	once	TGTGCCAGCAGCCACGGCGCGACATCGGGGACCGGGGAGCTGTTTTTT	CASSHGATSGTGELFF
TRBD1	TRBV7-2	TRBJ2-1	few	TGTGCCAGCAGCTCAGAGGGACAGTATTACAATGAGCAGTTCTTC	CASSSEGQYYNEQFF
NA	TRBV12-5	TRBJ1-1	NA	TGTGCTAGTGGCCACACCAGTGAAGCTTTCTTT	CASGHTSEAFF
TRBD2	TRBV19	TRBJ2-1	NA	TGTGCCAGTAGTATGGGGACTAGCGGGAGTAGATCCTACAATGAGCAGTTCTTC	CASSMGTSGSRSYNEQFF
NA	TRBV9	TRBJ2-1	few	TGTGCCAGCAGCGTAGCTTCGAAAAAATACAATGAGCAGTTCTTC	CASSVASKKYNEQFF
TRBD2	TRBV29-1	TRBJ2-5	few	TGCAGCTTGGTAGCGGGACAAGAGACCCAGTACTTC	CSLVAGQETQYF
TRBD1	TRBV7-2	TRBJ2-7	NA	TGTGCCAGCAGCTTAGTGTCCTTTGGGGACAGGGTCTCCGAGCAGTACTTC	CASSLVSFGDRVSEQYF
TRBD1	TRBV10-3	TRBJ2-7	NA	TGTGCCATCAGTCCAGGGGGTTTTTCCTACGAGCAGTACTTC	CAISPGGFSYEQYF
NA	TRBV4-2	TRBJ2-1	NA	TGTGCCAGCAGCCAAGATACCAGCGCCTCCTACAATGAGCAGTTCTTC	CASSQDTSASYNEQFF
TRBD2	TRBV28	TRBJ2-7	few	TGTGCCAGCGGGACTAGCGGCTACGAGCAGTACTTC	CASGTSGYEQYF
TRBD2	TRBV29-1	TRBJ2-1	few	TGCAGCGTCATAGGACTAGCGGGTAATGAGCAGTTCTTC	CSVIGLAGNEQFF
NA	TRBV6-5	TRBJ2-1	NA	TGTGCCAGCAGTTACAGGGTACGAACAAACAATGAGCAGTTCTTC	CASSYRVRTNNEQFF
NA	TRBV30	TRBJ2-2	few	TGTGCCTGGACCGGGAACACCGGGGAGCTGTTTTTT	CAWTGNTGELFF
TRBD1	TRBV29-1	TRBJ2-7	few	TGCAGCGTCTCGCAGGGGGCTCACGAGCAGTACTTC	CSVSQGAHEQYF
NA	TRBV18	TRBJ2-5	few	TGTGCCAGCTCACCACGGATCCTGCCGGATCTTCAAGAGACCCAGTACTTC	CASSPRILPDLQETQYF
TRBD2	TRBV5-4	TRBJ2-5	NA	TGTGCCAGCAGCATCCCGGGGACTAGCGGCCAAGAGACCCAGTACTTC	CASSIPGTSGQETQYF
NA	TRBV7-2	TRBJ1-2	NA	TGTGCCAGCAGCTTAGAACGGTATAACTATGGCTACACCTTC	CASSLERYNYGYTF
TRBD2	TRBV6-5	TRBJ2-5	NA	TGTGCCAGCAGCTTAAACTCCGGGGGGCAAGAGACCCAGTACTTC	CASSLNSGGQETQYF
TRBD2	TRBV11-2	TRBJ2-7	few	TGTGCCAGCAGCTCCGGGACTAGCAGTACTCTCTCCTACGAGCAGTACTTC	CASSSGTSSTLSYEQYF